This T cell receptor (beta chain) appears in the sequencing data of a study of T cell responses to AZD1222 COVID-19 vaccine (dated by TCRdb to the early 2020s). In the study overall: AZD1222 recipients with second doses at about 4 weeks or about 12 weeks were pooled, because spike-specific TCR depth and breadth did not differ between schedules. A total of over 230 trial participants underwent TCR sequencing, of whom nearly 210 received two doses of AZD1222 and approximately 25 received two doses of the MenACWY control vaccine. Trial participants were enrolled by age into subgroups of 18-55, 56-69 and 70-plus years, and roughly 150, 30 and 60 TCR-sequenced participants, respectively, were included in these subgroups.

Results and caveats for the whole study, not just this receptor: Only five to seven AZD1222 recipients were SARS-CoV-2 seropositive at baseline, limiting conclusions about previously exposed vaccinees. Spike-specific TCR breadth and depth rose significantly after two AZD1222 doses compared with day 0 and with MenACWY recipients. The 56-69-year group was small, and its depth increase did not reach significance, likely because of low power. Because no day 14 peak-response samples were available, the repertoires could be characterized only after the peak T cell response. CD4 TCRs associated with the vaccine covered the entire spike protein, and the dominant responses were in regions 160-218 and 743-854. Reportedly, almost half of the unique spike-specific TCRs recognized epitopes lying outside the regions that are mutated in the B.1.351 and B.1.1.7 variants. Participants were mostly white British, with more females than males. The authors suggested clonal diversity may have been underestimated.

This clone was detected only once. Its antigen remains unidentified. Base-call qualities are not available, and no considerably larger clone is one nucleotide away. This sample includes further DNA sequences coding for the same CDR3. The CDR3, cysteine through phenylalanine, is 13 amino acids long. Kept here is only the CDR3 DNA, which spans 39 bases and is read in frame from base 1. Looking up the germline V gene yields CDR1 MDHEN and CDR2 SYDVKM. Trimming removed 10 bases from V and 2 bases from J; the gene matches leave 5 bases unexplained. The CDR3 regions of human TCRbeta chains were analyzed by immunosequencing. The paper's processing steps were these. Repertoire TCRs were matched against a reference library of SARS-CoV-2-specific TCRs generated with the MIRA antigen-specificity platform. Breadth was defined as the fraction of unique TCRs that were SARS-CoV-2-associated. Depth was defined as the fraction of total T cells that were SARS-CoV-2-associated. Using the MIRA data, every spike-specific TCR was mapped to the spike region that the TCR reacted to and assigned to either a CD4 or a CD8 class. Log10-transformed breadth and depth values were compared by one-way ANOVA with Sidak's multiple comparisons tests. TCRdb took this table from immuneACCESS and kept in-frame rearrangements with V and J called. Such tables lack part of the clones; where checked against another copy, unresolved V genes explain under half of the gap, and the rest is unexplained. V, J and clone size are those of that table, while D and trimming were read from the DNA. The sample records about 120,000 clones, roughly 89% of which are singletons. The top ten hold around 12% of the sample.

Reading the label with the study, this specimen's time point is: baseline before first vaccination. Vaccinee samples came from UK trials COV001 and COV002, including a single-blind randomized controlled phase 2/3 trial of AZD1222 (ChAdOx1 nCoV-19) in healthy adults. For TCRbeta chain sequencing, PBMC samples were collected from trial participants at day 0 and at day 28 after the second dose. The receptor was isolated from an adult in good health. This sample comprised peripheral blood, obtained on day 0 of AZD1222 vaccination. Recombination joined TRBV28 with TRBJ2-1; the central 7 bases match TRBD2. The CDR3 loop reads CATWGGPYNEQFF. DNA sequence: TGTGCCACCTGGGGGGGTCCCTACAATGAGCAGTTCTTC.